This TCR beta chain is drawn from a study of technical replicates of blood from a few donors. Method: immunoSEQ multiplex PCR; TCRdb's copy keeps in-frame clones and lacks some. The profile shows about 15,000 clones, roughly 88% of them singletons. The sequence came from a human donor in good health. Sequenced: PBMCs.

The CDR3 loop is CASSPQGRSTEAFF. Here the CDR3 DNA reads TGTGCCAGCAGCCCACAGGGCCGCTCGACTGAAGCTTTCTTT. The V call is TRBV6-5, the J call TRBJ1-1; possibly TRBD1 for D (6 bases). V lost 6 bases and J lost 5, with 16 bases in between. The CDR3 is made up of 14 amino acids. From germline, CDR1 is MNHEY and CDR2 SVGAGI.